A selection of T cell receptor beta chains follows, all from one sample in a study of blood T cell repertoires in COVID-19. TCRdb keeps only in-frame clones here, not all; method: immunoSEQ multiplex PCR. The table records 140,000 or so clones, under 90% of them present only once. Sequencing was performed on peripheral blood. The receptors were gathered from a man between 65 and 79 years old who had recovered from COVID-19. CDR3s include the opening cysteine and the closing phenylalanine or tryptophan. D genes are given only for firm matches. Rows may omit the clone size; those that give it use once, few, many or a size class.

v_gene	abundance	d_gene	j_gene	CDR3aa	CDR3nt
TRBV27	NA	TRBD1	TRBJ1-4	CASRHTGASEKLFF	TGTGCCAGCAGGCATACAGGGGCTTCTGAAAAACTGTTTTTT
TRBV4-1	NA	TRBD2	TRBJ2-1	CASSPPGLASQEQFF	TGCGCCAGCAGCCCCCCCGGACTAGCGTCTCAGGAGCAGTTCTTC
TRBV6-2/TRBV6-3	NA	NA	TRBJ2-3	CASSPLAHSSTDTQYF	TGTGCCAGCAGTCCCCTAGCCCACTCAAGCACAGATACGCAGTATTTT
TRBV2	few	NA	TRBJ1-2	CASTPYPQGYDYGYTF	TGTGCCAGCACCCCTTACCCCCAGGGTTATGACTATGGCTACACCTTC
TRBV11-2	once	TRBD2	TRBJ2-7	CASSRRASGVFSYEQYF	TGTGCCAGCAGCCGCCGGGCTAGCGGGGTCTTCTCCTACGAGCAGTACTTC
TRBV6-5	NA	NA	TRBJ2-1	CASKGHEQFF	TGTGCCAGCAAGGGGCATGAGCAGTTCTTC
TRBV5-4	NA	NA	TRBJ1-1	CASSLGPGIMNTEAFF	TGTGCCAGCAGCTTGGGCCCGGGGATCATGAACACTGAAGCTTTCTTT
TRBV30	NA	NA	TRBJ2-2	CAWATGNTGELFF	TGTGCCTGGGCAACAGGGAACACCGGGGAGCTGTTTTTT
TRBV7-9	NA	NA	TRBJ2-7	CASSWGRDEQYF	TGTGCCAGCAGCTGGGGGCGGGACGAGCAGTACTTC
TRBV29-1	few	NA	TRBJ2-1	CSVEGSAYNEQFF	TGCAGCGTTGAAGGAAGCGCCTACAATGAGCAGTTCTTC
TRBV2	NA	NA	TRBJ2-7	CASKEGGYYEQYF	TGTGCCAGCAAGGAGGGTGGATACTACGAGCAGTACTTC
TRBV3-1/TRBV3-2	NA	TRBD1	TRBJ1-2	CASRGTGLDYGYTF	TGTGCCAGCAGGGGGACAGGGCTCGACTATGGCTACACCTTC
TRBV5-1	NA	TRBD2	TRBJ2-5	CASSLAPSGRVQETQYF	TGCGCCAGCAGCTTGGCCCCCAGCGGGAGGGTCCAAGAGACCCAGTACTTC
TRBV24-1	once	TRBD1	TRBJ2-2	CATSESRAGGIGELFF	TGTGCCACCAGTGAGTCCAGGGCAGGGGGTATCGGGGAGCTGTTTTTT
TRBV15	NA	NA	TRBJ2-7	CATSKEIREGRGYEQYF	TGTGCCACCAGCAAAGAAATCAGGGAGGGCAGGGGTTACGAGCAGTACTTC
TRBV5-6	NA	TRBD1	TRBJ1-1	CASSWTGAEAFF	TGTGCCAGCAGCTGGACAGGGGCTGAAGCTTTCTTT
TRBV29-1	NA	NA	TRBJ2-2	CSAEGGRGTGELFF	TGCAGCGCCGAAGGGGGTCGCGGCACCGGGGAGCTGTTTTTT
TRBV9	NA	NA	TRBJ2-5	CASSVATGLGGETQYF	TGTGCCAGCAGCGTCGCCACCGGCCTAGGAGGAGAGACCCAGTACTTC
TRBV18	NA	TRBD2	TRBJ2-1	CASSPPGLAGDNEQFF	TGTGCCAGCTCACCACCGGGACTAGCGGGAGACAATGAGCAGTTCTTC
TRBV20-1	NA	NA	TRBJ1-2	CSAREVEGYTF	TGCAGTGCTAGAGAGGTAGAGGGCTACACCTTC
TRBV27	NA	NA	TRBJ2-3	CASSLWLGGTDTQYF	TGTGCCAGCAGTTTATGGTTGGGCGGCACAGATACGCAGTATTTT
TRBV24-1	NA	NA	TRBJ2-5	CATSDSYQETQYF	TGTGCCACCAGTGATTCGTACCAAGAGACCCAGTACTTC
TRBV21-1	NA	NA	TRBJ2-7	CASSTRTSGTACSF	TGTGCCAGCAGCACCAGGACTAGCGGGACAGCTTGCAGCTTC
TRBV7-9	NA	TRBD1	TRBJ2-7	CASSLPGQGYEQYF	TGTGCCAGCAGCTTACCGGGACAGGGGTACGAGCAGTACTTC
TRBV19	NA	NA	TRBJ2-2	CASTDPGDTGELFF	TGTGCCAGTACCGATCCAGGTGACACCGGGGAGCTGTTTTTT
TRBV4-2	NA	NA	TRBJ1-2	CASSQDRLGVNYGYTF	TGTGCCAGCAGCCAAGATCGGCTGGGAGTTAACTATGGCTACACCTTC
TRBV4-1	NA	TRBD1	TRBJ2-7	CASSQGPGQDSYEQYF	TGCGCCAGCAGCCAGGGACCGGGACAGGACTCCTACGAGCAGTACTTC
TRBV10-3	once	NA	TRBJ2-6	CAITETQGSGANVLTF	TGTGCCATCACCGAAACCCAGGGGTCTGGGGCCAACGTCCTGACTTTC
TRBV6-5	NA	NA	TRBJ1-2	CASSYSSSYGYTF	TGTGCCAGCAGTTACTCCTCCAGCTATGGCTACACCTTC